What follows describes a single TCR beta chain. This CDR3 spans 15 amino acids. Germline CDR1 and CDR2: ENHRY and SYGVKD. J lost 7 bases, V lost 5 bases, and 9 bases had no gene match. The data derive from a study of blood T cell repertoires in COVID-19. The overall study: Italy, Spain and the United States were the sources of the convalescent and acute COVID-19 samples. Sample material is recorded as cDNA or gDNA derived from T cells, B-cell-depleted T cells, or PBMCs.

In the authors' methods: How many nucleated cells were present was estimated from reference gene primer amplification. Sequencing used immunoSEQ multiplex PCR; TCRdb keeps in-frame clones, though not all of them. V and J calls and clone size follow that table, whereas D and trimming were derived from the DNA. The profile shows about 270,000 clones, around nine tenths of them singletons. V gene TRBV10-3 combines with J gene TRBJ2-2; 8 bases match TRBD1. The source is a woman between 55 and 75 years old who had recovered from COVID-19. Source material: peripheral blood. CDR3 nucleotide sequence: TGTGCCATCAGTACGGACAGGGAAGAGGGCGGGGAGCTGTTTTTT. This sequence encodes CAISTDREEGGELFF.